Listed below are T cell receptor beta chains from one sample, sequenced in a study of blood T cell repertoires in COVID-19. Sequencing used immunoSEQ multiplex PCR; TCRdb keeps in-frame clones, though not all of them. Of fewer than 35,000 clones in the sample, approximately 79% were seen once. The sample consisted of peripheral blood. The receptor source for this set is a man older than 75 with active or convalescent COVID-19. Both conserved end residues are part of each CDR3. Each record gives: CDR3 length, J gene, clone size, D gene, V gene, CDR3 DNA, CDR3 protein. The D gene is left open where the match is weak. Clone size is stated in some rows and not others, as once, few, many or a class when expanded.

>13|TRBJ2-1|.|TRBD1|TRBV24-1
TGTGCCACCAGTGATTTCCGGACAGGAGAGCAGTTCTTC
CATSDFRTGEQFF
>12|TRBJ2-1|.|.|TRBV5-1
TGCGCCAGCAGCCCTGTATACAATGAGCAGTTCTTC
CASSPVYNEQFF
>17|TRBJ1-4|.|.|TRBV4-2
TGTGCCAGCAGCCATTCACAGGGTAAAGGAACTAATGAAAAACTGTTTTTT
CASSHSQGKGTNEKLFF
>14|TRBJ2-7|.|TRBD1|TRBV19
TGTGCCAGTAGTATCGCAACAGGGGACTACGAGCAGTACTTC
CASSIATGDYEQYF
>15|TRBJ2-7|.|TRBD1|TRBV6-2/TRBV6-3
TGTGCCAGCAGTTACTCGGGACAGGGGGGCTACGAGCAGTACTTC
CASSYSGQGGYEQYF
>15|TRBJ2-5|.|.|TRBV15
TGTGCCACCAGCCCACAAGGGCTATTTCAGGGGACCCAGTACTTC
CATSPQGLFQGTQYF
>19|TRBJ2-6|.|TRBD2|TRBV4-2
TGTGCCAGCAGCCAAGATTCTAGCGGGGGAGTCTCTGGGGCCAACGTCCTGACTTTC
CASSQDSSGGVSGANVLTF
>14|TRBJ2-7|.|TRBD1|TRBV7-3
TGTGCCAGCAGCGAGCGACAGGGTGGAGTCGAGCAGTACTTC
CASSERQGGVEQYF
>12|TRBJ2-7|few|.|TRBV27
TGTGCCAGCAGCACAGGGTCCTACGAGCAGTACTTC
CASSTGSYEQYF
>16|TRBJ2-2|.|TRBD1|TRBV5-1
TGCGCCAGCAGCTCCCCGGGACAGGTAGTCACCGGGGAGCTGTTTTTT
CASSSPGQVVTGELFF
>13|TRBJ2-5|medium-sized|.|TRBV3-1/TRBV3-2
TGTGCCAGCAGCGTGGGGGGGCGAGAGACCCAGTACTTC
CASSVGGRETQYF
>17|TRBJ2-5|.|TRBD2|TRBV7-2
TGTGCCAGCAGCCCGACACCGGGACTAGCGGGAGGGGGGACCCAGTACTTC
CASSPTPGLAGGGTQYF
>14|TRBJ2-1|.|TRBD1|TRBV10-3
TGTGCCGTCCTACCGGGACAGGGCTCCAATGAGCAGTTCTTC
CAVLPGQGSNEQFF
>15|TRBJ1-6|.|TRBD1|TRBV6-5
TGTGCCAGCATTGGAGTCAGGGGGTTCGGTTCACCCCTCCACTTT
CASIGVRGFGSPLHF
>14|TRBJ2-1|.|TRBD1|TRBV11-1
TGTGCCAGCAGCCCAGGGACAGTGTACAATGAGCAGTTCTTC
CASSPGTVYNEQFF
>15|TRBJ2-3|.|.|TRBV5-6
TGTGCCAGCAGCTTGGGTCAGGGGCGCACAGATACGCAGTATTTT
CASSLGQGRTDTQYF
>13|TRBJ1-1|once|TRBD1|TRBV19
TGTGCCAGTAGTCCAAGACAGGGGGTGGAAGCTTTCTTT
CASSPRQGVEAFF
>16|TRBJ2-1|.|.|TRBV7-2
TGTGCCAGCAGCACCCCCCGGCGGGGGCCGAGGTCCGAGCAGTTCTTC
CASSTPRRGPRSEQFF
>15|TRBJ2-3|.|TRBD2|TRBV5-1
TGCGCCAGCAGCTTGTCGACGGGAGGCCAAGATACGCAGTATTTT
CASSLSTGGQDTQYF
>16|TRBJ1-1|.|TRBD1|TRBV5-1
TGCGCCAGCAGCTTGGGGTCGACAGGGTCTGGGACTGAAGCTTTCTTT
CASSLGSTGSGTEAFF
>15|TRBJ2-1|.|TRBD1|TRBV9
TGTGCCAGCAGCGTATTGGAGACAGGGTACAATGAGCAGTTCTTC
CASSVLETGYNEQFF
>15|TRBJ1-1|once|.|TRBV6-5
TGTGCCAGCAGCAGGGTCCGCATGATGAACACTGAAGCTTTCTTT
CASSRVRMMNTEAFF
>16|TRBJ1-5|.|.|TRBV4-1
TGCGCCAGCAGCCAAGACGCGGGGTATAGCAATCAGCCCCAGCATTTT
CASSQDAGYSNQPQHF
>13|TRBJ1-2|few|.|TRBV12-5
TGTGCTAGTGCCGCAGACACTAACTATGGCTACACCTTC
CASAADTNYGYTF
>12|TRBJ1-2|.|TRBD1|TRBV6-5
TGTGCCAGCAGTTGGACAGGGGGAGGCTACACCTTC
CASSWTGGGYTF
>15|TRBJ1-2|.|TRBD1|TRBV19
TGTGCCACCCGACAGGGGCGCCCTTCTAACTATGGCTACACCTTC
CATRQGRPSNYGYTF
>14|TRBJ1-5|.|TRBD1|TRBV2
TGTGCCAGCACTCAGGGACAGCCGAATCAGCCCCAGCATTTT
CASTQGQPNQPQHF
>11|TRBJ1-2|.|.|TRBV19
TGTGCCAGTCGACAGGTGGATGGCTACACCTTC
CASRQVDGYTF
>15|TRBJ1-5|.|.|TRBV2
TGTGCCAGCAGTGAAGGGCCAGGGCGCAATCAGCCCCAGCATTTT
CASSEGPGRNQPQHF
>18|TRBJ1-2|.|TRBD1|TRBV10-3
TGTGCCATCAGTGATGCCGGGACAGGGGGCGCCCCTAACTATGGCTACACCTTC
CAISDAGTGGAPNYGYTF
>15|TRBJ2-7|once|TRBD1|TRBV5-4
TGTGCCAGCAGCCCACCGGGACAGGGATATTTCGAGCAGTACTTC
CASSPPGQGYFEQYF
>12|TRBJ1-5|.|.|TRBV6-6
TGTGCCAGCAGTCCGGGGGATCAGCCCCAGCATTTT
CASSPGDQPQHF
>14|TRBJ2-2|.|TRBD1|TRBV7-9
TGTGCCAGCCTCCTGGACAGGGTAACCGGGGAGCTGTTTTTT
CASLLDRVTGELFF
>14|TRBJ2-3|few|TRBD1|TRBV19
TGTGCCACCAGGGGACAGGGGAGCACAGATACGCAGTATTTT
CATRGQGSTDTQYF
>14|TRBJ1-6|once|TRBD1|TRBV19
TGTGCCAGTAGTACGGGACAGGAAATTTCACCCCTCCACTTT
CASSTGQEISPLHF
>16|TRBJ2-3|.|TRBD2|TRBV2
TGTGCCAGCAGTGAGACTAGCGGGGGGGTAGCAGATACGCAGTATTTT
CASSETSGGVADTQYF
>16|TRBJ2-2|.|.|TRBV6-5
TGTGCCAGCAGTTCCCCACAAGGAAGGGGGAGCGGGGAGCTGTTTTTT
CASSSPQGRGSGELFF
>14|TRBJ2-5|.|TRBD2|TRBV7-9
TGTGCCAGCAGCGGCCAGCGGGGGCAAGAGACCCAGTACTTC
CASSGQRGQETQYF
>12|TRBJ2-1|.|.|TRBV20-1
TGCAGTGCTAGTATCTTTGAGAATGAGCAGTTCTTC
CSASIFENEQFF
>13|TRBJ1-2|few|.|TRBV19
TGTGCCAGTAGGCCTGGACAGCTGTTTGGCTACACCTTC
CASRPGQLFGYTF
>14|TRBJ2-3|.|.|TRBV9
TGTGCCAGCAGCGCCGGACTGGCCACAGATACGCAGTATTTT
CASSAGLATDTQYF
>14|TRBJ1-5|.|TRBD1|TRBV2
TGTGCCAGCAGTGAGACAGGGTTCAATCAGCCCCAGCATTTT
CASSETGFNQPQHF
>13|TRBJ1-2|once|TRBD1|TRBV10-2
TGCGCCAGCAGCGCTCAGGGGGCCTATGGCTACACCTTC
CASSAQGAYGYTF
>12|TRBJ1-1|.|.|TRBV6-5
TGTGCCAGCACTTTCGGGGACACTGAAGCTTTCTTT
CASTFGDTEAFF
>14|TRBJ1-2|.|.|TRBV28
TGTGCCAGCAGCCCCGGCGACAGACCATATGGCTACACCTTC
CASSPGDRPYGYTF
>13|TRBJ2-2|.|.|TRBV27
TGTGCCAGCAGTCCCGTCCTAACCGGGGAGCTGTTTTTT
CASSPVLTGELFF
>15|TRBJ2-1|.|TRBD2|TRBV10-3
TGTGCCATCAGTCGGAGCGGGACTGACTACAATGAGCAGTTCTTC
CAISRSGTDYNEQFF
>14|TRBJ1-1|.|TRBD1|TRBV5-4
TGTGCCAGCAGGGACAGGGAAATGAACACTGAAGCTTTCTTT
CASRDREMNTEAFF
>18|TRBJ2-3|.|TRBD2|TRBV16
TGTGCCAGCAGCCCAACTAGCGGGAGTCAGTATCGCACAGATACGCAGTATTTT
CASSPTSGSQYRTDTQYF
>14|TRBJ1-1|.|.|TRBV5-1
TGCGCCAGCAGCGTCTCAGGGGCAAACACTGAAGCTTTCTTT
CASSVSGANTEAFF
>15|TRBJ1-2|.|TRBD1|TRBV7-2
TGTGCCAGCAGCTTAGCACAGGGGGCTGTGTATGGCTACACCTTC
CASSLAQGAVYGYTF